Below are 23 T cell receptor beta chains sequenced from a single sample in a study of T cells in Graves' hyperthyroidism and ophthalmopathy. TCR beta CDR3 sequences were amplified from RNA transcripts. The study used the HTBI primer set for a first-round RT-PCR of the TCR CDR3. MiXCR, applied by TCRdb to the multiplex PCR reads, yields one record per CDR3 protein. The repertoire holds 490,000 or so distinct CDR3 sequences, with 22% as singletons. Sequencing used blood. These receptors originate from a woman aged 70 to 79 with Graves' ophthalmopathy.

The chain recombines TRBV29-1 with TRBJ1-3; the D is unclear. The CDR3 has 12 residues. Germline CDR1 reads SQVTM; CDR2 reads ANQGSEA. V was trimmed by 7 bases and J by 4 bases, leaving 11 bases between them. DNA for the CDR3: TGCAGCGCTCGAAGCGGGGGAAACACCATATATTTT. Encoded protein: CSARSGGNTIYF.

As for this clonotype: Just one base apart from a much larger clone, this may be a read error. This sequence joins TRBV12-3 or TRBV12-4 and TRBJ2-7; D is uncertain. V was shortened by 5 bases and J by 2 bases, with 7 bases between the two germline ends. This CDR3 contains 12 residues. The CDR3 DNA follows: TGTGCCAGCAGTCTCAAGGCCTACGAGCAGTACTTC. Amino acid sequence: CASSLKAYEQYF.

This clonotype was seen a few times. The rearrangement uses TRBV24-1 and TRBJ2-3; D is perhaps TRBD2 (5 bases). V shed 4 bases and J shed 0 bases, with 16 bases lying between them. Germline loops: CDR1 KGHDR, CDR2 SFDVKD. The CDR3 is 17 residues long. The CDR3 DNA sequence: TGTGCCACCAGTGACCCCCGGGGAGCGGAAAGCACAGATACGCAGTATTTT. It yields the protein CATSDPRGAESTDTQYF.

This clonotype was counted between two and nine times. V and J are TRBV5-1 and TRBJ2-7, with 10 positions matching TRBD1. The CDR3 length is 17 residues. CDR1 and CDR2 (germline): SGHRS, YFSETQ. V lost 1 base to trimming and J lost 1 base; unmatched junction nucleotides: 8. CDR3 residues: CASSLFSPGQGSYEQYF. The DNA for the CDR3 is TGCGCCAGCAGCTTGTTCAGTCCGGGACAGGGGTCCTACGAGCAGTACTTC.

This sequence joins TRBV3-1 and TRBJ2-5; D unclear. The CDR3 spans 15 residues. The V end was cut by 3 bases, the J end by 5 bases, with 16 bases between. Per germline, CDR1 LGHDT and CDR2 YNNKEL (reference sequence). The CDR3 bases are TGTGCCAGCAGCCAGAGCGCTGCCCAAGGGGAGACCCAGTACTTC. Protein sequence: CASSQSAAQGETQYF.

This clonotype was detected many times. The chain is built from TRBV12-3 or TRBV12-4 and TRBJ1-5; 7 nucleotides agree with TRBD1. The junction had 9 bases not matched to a gene; V was cut back by 6 bases and J by 7 bases. This CDR3 has 14 residues. CDR3 in DNA: TGTGCCAGCAGCCAAGACAGGGCCTACCAGCCCCAGCATTTT. It translates to CASSQDRAYQPQHF.

This clonotype showed up just a few times. The CDR3 here is CASSLAGDNSPLHF. In DNA form, the CDR3 reads TGTGCCAGCAGTTTGGCAGGGGATAATTCACCCCTCCACTTT. The rearrangement joins TRBV12-3 or TRBV12-4 to TRBJ1-6, with a possible D match to TRBD1 (6 bases). This CDR3 comprises 14 residues. Trimming removed 3 bases from V and 5 bases from J, with 8 bases in between.

CDR3 loop: CASSQDLRSQEQFF. CDR3 DNA: TGTGCCAGCAGCCAAGATTTGCGGAGTCAGGAGCAGTTCTTC. This chain uses TRBV3-1 with TRBJ2-1, with D unclear. V lost 0 bases, J lost 10 bases, and 13 bases lay in between. CDR1 LGHDT and CDR2 YNNKEL come from the germline V gene (reference sequence). The CDR3 sequence is 14 residues long.

As for this clonotype: This could be a read error, since a much larger clone is one nucleotide away. V and J are TRBV7-2 and TRBJ2-5, with TRBD1 matching over 8 bases. The CDR3 runs 16 residues. Germline CDR1 and CDR2: SGHTA and FQGNSA. CDR3 in amino acids: CASSLAGQGRIETEYF. For the CDR3, the DNA is TGTGCCAGCAGCTTAGCCGGACAGGGACGGATAGAGACCGAGTACTTC.

The chain couples TRBV7-9 to TRBJ1-2; possibly TRBD1 for D (6 bases). In germline, CDR1 is SEHNR, CDR2 FQNEAQ (reference sequence). V was cut by 3 bases and J by 3 bases, with 11 bases left in between. This CDR3 contains 14 residues. CDR3 residues: CASSFGRGDYGYTF. CDR3 coding DNA: TGTGCCAGCAGCTTCGGCAGGGGAGACTATGGCTACACCTTC.

This clonotype was recorded a few times. The chain combines TRBV20-1 with TRBJ2-1, with TRBD2 matching 15 bases. The J segment lost 7 bases and the V segment lost 5 bases, leaving 9 bases of the junction unmatched. This CDR3 spans 16 amino acids. Germline CDR1 is DFQATT and CDR2 is SNEGSKA (reference sequence). The CDR3 bases are TGCAGTGCTCTGATTGGACTAGCGGGGGGGGGAAATGAGCAGTTCTTC. Residues: CSALIGLAGGGNEQFF.

The chain carries TRBV30 and TRBJ1-6; D possibly corresponds to TRBD1 (6 bases). This CDR3 has 14 residues. V lost 4 bases and J lost 7, with 14 bases in between. The V gene's germline CDR1 is GTSNPN and CDR2 SVGIG (reference sequence). This chain's CDR3 is CAWTRTAGNSPLHF. Here the CDR3 DNA reads TGTGCCTGGACGCGGACAGCCGGAAATTCACCCCTCCACTTT.

Comment on this clonotype: This may arise from a read error, as a much more abundant clone is one base away. This CDR3 is missing its conserved last phenylalanine or tryptophan, likely due to a read error. This sequence joins TRBV6-1 and TRBJ2-3; the match to TRBD2 covers 7 bases. Germline trimming cut 6 bases from V and 5 bases from J; bases unmatched to any gene: 11. Germline V gene sequence: CDR1 MNHNS, CDR2 SASEGT. The CDR3 runs to 15 residues. CDR3 sequence (DNA): TGTGCCAGCAGGGCCCTAGCGGTCCAGGAAGATACGCAGTATTTG. Its translation is CASRALAVQEDTQYL.

The J gene is TRBJ1-2, the V gene TRBV7-2; possibly TRBD1 for D (5 bases). Germline-derived CDR1 and CDR2 are SGHTA and FQGNSA. The CDR3 runs to 13 residues. V lost 6 bases and J lost 7, with 15 bases in between. The DNA of the CDR3 is TGTGCCAGCAGAGTAGCGGGGGGTGGTGGCTACACCTTC. Protein sequence: CASRVAGGGGYTF.

This chain connects TRBV18 to TRBJ1-1, with D possibly being TRBD1 (5 bases). V was shortened by 1 base and J by 2 bases, with 11 bases between the two germline ends. CDR1 and CDR2 (germline): KGHSH, LQKENI. This CDR3 comprises 15 residues. CDR3 in DNA: TGTGCCAGCTCACCACTTGACAGTTCCAACACTGAAGCTTTCTTT. It translates to CASSPLDSSNTEAFF.

A word on this clonotype: Just one base apart from a much larger clone, this may be a read error. The chain joins TRBV3-1 to TRBJ2-3; no clear D gene. The CDR3 runs 16 residues. The germline V gene has CDR1 LGHDT and CDR2 YNNKEL (reference sequence). V lost 0 bases and J 0 bases, leaving 10 bases between the germline ends. Here the CDR3 reads CASSQDWAASTDTQYF. CDR3 DNA: TGTGCCAGCAGCCAAGATTGGGCGGCTAGCACAGATACGCAGTATTTT.

This clonotype was counted only a few times. V is TRBV30 and J is TRBJ2-1, with D possibly TRBD1 on 5 matching bases. V was clipped by 3 bases and J by 3 bases, with 15 bases between them. This CDR3 contains 15 residues. Germline V gene sequence: CDR1 GTSNPN, CDR2 SVGIG (reference sequence). The CDR3 DNA follows: TGTGCCTGGAGCATAGGACAAACTGGCTACAATGAGCAGTTCTTC. Its protein is CAWSIGQTGYNEQFF. Supplemented by reference TRBV30 and TRBJ2-1, the full variable domain reads SQTIHQWPATLVQPVGSPLSLECTVEGTSNPNLYWYRQAAGRGLQLLFYSVGIGQISSEVPQNLSASRPQDRQFILSSKKLLLSDSGFYLCAWSIGQTGYNEQFFGPGTRLTVL.

This chain joins TRBV20-1 and TRBJ2-3, with 12 bases fitting TRBD2. This CDR3 is 14 amino acids long. V was clipped by 7 bases and J by 3 bases; unmatched bases: 5. Germline lookup yields CDR1 DFQATT and CDR2 SNEGSKA (reference sequence). This CDR3 reads CSDHTSGGTDTQYF. The CDR3 nucleotides read TGCAGTGATCATACTAGCGGGGGGACAGATACGCAGTATTTT.

This clonotype was picked up many times. The gene calls are TRBV11-2 and TRBJ1-1; D uncertain. The CDR3 consists of 13 residues. Germline lookup yields CDR1 SGHAT and CDR2 FQNNGV. Trimming removed 4 bases at V and 0 bases at J, with 6 bases between. The CDR3 DNA reads TGTGCCAGCAGCTCGGACCTGAACACTGAAGCTTTCTTT. This translates into CASSSDLNTEAFF.

In this sample, this clonotype turned up a few times. The chain has TRBV2 and TRBJ1-2, with no clear D. The CDR3 is made up of 12 amino acids. Germline V lookup: CDR1 SNHLY, CDR2 FYNNEI. Trimming left V 10 bases short and J 4 bases short, with 13 bases between. The CDR3 sequence: CATADGVYGYTF. CDR3 sequence (DNA): TGTGCCACCGCTGACGGGGTCTATGGCTACACCTTC.

This rearrangement joins TRBV4-3 to TRBJ1-3; 10 bases are a match to TRBD1. Per the germline V gene, CDR1 is LGHNA and CDR2 is YSLEER. Trimming removed 0 bases from V and 3 bases from J; junction bases left unmatched: 11. The CDR3 has 19 residues. This CDR3 is CASSQEDRGYTYFGNTIYF. The CDR3 nucleotides are TGCGCCAGCAGCCAAGAGGACAGGGGGTATACGTATTTTGGAAACACCATATATTTT.

The chain is built from TRBV6-1 and TRBJ2-7, with D perhaps assigned TRBD1 or TRBD2 (5 bases each). The CDR3 totals 14 residues. Per the germline V gene, CDR1 is MNHNS and CDR2 is SASEGT. The ends were cut back, 6 bases at V and 1 base at J, with 13 bases in the middle. DNA of the CDR3: TGTGCCAGCAGGGAGCGTGGGGGTTCCTACGAGCAGTACTTC. It is translated as CASRERGGSYEQYF.

This clonotype came up a few times. A junction end diverges from the germline sequence, so it may reflect a read error. This chain uses TRBV5-8 with TRBJ2-3; 10 nucleotides align to TRBD2. Germline loops: CDR1 SGHTS, CDR2 YDEGEE. The CDR3 consists of 18 residues. CDR3 DNA: TGCGCCAGCAGCCAAGATCGGCCCAGCGGGAGGGCCACAGATACGCAGTATTTT. Translated: CASSQDRPSGRATDTQYF.